This TCR beta chain was identified during a study of neurological immune-mediated disorders. This clonotype came up many times. A total of 2 million PBMCs stored at -80 degrees C provided the unsorted libraries. TCRdb analysed the 5' RACE reads with MiXCR anew, one entry per CDR3 protein. Of under 75,000 distinct CDR3 sequences listed, approximately 3.3% are singletons. This sequence was found in a woman between 50 and 59 years old with multiple sclerosis. The material sequenced was PBMCs.

The CDR3 region is CASSYDSLNTGELFF. In DNA form, the CDR3 reads TGTGCCAGCAGTTACGACAGCTTGAACACCGGGGAGCTGTTTTTT. The chain couples TRBV6-6 to TRBJ2-2; D is perhaps TRBD1 (5 bases). CDR3 length: 15 amino acids. Germline V lookup: CDR1 MNHNY, CDR2 SVGAGI (reference sequence). Trimming cost V 2 bases and J 1 base, with 8 bases left between them.